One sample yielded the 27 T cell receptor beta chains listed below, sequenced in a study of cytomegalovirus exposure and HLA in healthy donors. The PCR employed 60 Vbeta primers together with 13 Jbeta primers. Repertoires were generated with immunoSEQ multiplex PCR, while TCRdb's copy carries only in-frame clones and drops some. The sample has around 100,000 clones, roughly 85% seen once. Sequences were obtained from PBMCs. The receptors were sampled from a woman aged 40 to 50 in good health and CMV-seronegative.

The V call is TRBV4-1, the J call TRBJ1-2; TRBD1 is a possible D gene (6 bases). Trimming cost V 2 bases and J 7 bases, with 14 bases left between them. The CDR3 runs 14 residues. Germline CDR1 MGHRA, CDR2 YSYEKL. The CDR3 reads CASSQLPGVAGYTF. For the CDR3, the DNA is TGCGCCAGCAGCCAACTACCAGGGGTTGCTGGCTACACCTTC.

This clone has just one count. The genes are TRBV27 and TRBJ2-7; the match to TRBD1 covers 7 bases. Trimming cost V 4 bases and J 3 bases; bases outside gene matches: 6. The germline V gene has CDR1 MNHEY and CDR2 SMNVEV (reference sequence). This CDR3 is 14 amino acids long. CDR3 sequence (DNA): TGTGCCAGCAGTTCCCGGGCAGGGGGCTACGAGCAGTACTTC. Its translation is CASSSRAGGYEQYF.

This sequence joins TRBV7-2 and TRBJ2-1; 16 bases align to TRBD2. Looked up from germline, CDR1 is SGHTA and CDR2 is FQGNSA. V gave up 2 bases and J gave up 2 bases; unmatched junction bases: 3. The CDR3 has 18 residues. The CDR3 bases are TGTGCCAGCAGCTTACTGGGACTAGCGGGAGGGACCTACAATGAGCAGTTCTTC. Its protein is CASSLLGLAGGTYNEQFF.

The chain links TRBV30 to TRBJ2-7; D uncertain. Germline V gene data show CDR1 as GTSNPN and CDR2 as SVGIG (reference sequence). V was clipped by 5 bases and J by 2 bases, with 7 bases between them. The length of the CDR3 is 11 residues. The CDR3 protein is CAWGQTYEQYF. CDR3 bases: TGTGCCTGGGGGCAGACCTACGAGCAGTACTTC. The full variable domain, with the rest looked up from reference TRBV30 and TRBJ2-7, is SQTIHQWPATLVQPVGSPLSLECTVEGTSNPNLYWYRQAAGRGLQLLFYSVGIGQISSEVPQNLSASRPQDRQFILSSKKLLLSDSGFYLCAWGQTYEQYFGPGTRLTVT.

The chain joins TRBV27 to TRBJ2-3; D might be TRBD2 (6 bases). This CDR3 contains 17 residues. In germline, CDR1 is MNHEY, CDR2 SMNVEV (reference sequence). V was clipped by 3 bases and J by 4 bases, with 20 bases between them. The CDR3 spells CASSFGRRVRVPDTQYF. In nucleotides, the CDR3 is TGTGCCAGCAGTTTTGGCCGGAGGGTTAGAGTCCCAGATACGCAGTATTTT.

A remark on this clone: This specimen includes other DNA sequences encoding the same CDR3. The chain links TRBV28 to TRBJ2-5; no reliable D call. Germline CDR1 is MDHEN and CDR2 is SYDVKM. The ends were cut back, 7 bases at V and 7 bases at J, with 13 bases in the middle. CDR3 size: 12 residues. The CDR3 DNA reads TGTGCCAGCACCTTTGACCGGGTGACCCAGTACTTC. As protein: CASTFDRVTQYF. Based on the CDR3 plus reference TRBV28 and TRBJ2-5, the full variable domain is DVKVTQSSRYLVKRTGEKVFLECVQDMDHENMFWYRQDPGLGLRLIYFSYDVKMKEKGDIPEGYSVSREKKERFSLILESASTNQTSMYLCASTFDRVTQYFGPGTRLLVL.

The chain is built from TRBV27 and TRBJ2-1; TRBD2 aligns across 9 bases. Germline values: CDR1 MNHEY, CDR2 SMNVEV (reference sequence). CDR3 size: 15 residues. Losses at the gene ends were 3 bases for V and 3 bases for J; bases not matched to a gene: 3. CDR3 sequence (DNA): TGTGCCAGCAGTTTTGGAGCGGGAGGCTACAATGAGCAGTTCTTC. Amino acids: CASSFGAGGYNEQFF.

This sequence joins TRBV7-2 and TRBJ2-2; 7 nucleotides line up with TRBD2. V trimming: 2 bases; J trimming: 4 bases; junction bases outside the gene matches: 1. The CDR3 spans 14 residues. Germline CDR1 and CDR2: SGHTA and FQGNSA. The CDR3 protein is CASSLSGATGELFF. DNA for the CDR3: TGTGCCAGCAGCTTAAGCGGGGCCACCGGGGAGCTGTTTTTT.

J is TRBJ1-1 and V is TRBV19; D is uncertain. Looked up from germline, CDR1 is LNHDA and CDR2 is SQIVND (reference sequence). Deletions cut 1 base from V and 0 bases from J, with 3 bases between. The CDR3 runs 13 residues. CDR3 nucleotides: TGTGCCAGTAGTATAGCGGTGAACACTGAAGCTTTCTTT. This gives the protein CASSIAVNTEAFF.

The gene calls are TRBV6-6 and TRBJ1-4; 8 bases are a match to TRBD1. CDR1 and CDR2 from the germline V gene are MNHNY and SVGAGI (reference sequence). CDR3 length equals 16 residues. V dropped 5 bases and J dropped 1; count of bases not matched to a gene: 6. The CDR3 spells CASSNRDRRTNEKLFF. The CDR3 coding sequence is TGTGCCAGCAGTAACCGGGACAGGAGAACTAATGAAAAACTGTTTTTT.

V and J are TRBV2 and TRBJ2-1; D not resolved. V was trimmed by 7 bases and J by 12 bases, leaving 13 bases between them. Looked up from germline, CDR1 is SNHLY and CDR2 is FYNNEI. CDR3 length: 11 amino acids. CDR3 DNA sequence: TGTGCCAGCACTACTATATTGGGGCAGTTCTTC. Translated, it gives CASTTILGQFF.

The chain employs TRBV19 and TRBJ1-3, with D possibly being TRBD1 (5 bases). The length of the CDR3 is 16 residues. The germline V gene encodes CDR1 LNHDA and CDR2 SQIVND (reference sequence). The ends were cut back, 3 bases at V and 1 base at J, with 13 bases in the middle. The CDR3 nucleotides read TGTGCCAGTAGTATTTCGGCGGACACTTCTGGAAACACCATATATTTT. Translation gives CASSISADTSGNTIYF.

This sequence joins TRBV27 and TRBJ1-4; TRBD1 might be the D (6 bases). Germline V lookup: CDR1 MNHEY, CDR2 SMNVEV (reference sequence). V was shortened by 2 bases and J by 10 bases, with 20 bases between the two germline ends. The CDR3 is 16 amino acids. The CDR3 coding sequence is TGTGCCAGCAGTTTAGGGGCCTCAACAGGGTATGGAAAACTGTTTTTT. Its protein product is CASSLGASTGYGKLFF.

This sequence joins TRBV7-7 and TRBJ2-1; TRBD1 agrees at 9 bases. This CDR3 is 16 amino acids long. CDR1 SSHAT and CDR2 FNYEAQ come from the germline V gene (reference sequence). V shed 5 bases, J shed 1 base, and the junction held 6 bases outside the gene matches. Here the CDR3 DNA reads TGTGCCAGCAGCCCACGACAGGGGGGGTCCTACAATGAGCAGTTCTTC. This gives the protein CASSPRQGGSYNEQFF.

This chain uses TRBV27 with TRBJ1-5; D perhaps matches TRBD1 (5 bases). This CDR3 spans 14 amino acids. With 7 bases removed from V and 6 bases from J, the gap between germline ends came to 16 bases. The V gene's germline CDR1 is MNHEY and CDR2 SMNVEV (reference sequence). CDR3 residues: CASITEGLSQPQHF. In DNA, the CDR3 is TGTGCCAGCATAACGGAGGGGCTCAGTCAGCCCCAGCATTTT.

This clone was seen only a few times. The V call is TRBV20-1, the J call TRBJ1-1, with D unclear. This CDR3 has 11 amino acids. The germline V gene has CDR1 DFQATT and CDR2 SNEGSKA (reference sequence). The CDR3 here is CGGWKNTEAFF. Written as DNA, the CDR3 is TGCGGCGGGTGGAAGAACACTGAAGCTTTCTTT.

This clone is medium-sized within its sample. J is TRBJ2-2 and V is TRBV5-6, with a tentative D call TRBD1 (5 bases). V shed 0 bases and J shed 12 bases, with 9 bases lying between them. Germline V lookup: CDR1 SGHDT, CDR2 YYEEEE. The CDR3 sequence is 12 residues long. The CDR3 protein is CASSLEAGQLFF. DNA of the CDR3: TGTGCCAGCAGCTTGGAGGCAGGGCAGCTGTTTTTT.

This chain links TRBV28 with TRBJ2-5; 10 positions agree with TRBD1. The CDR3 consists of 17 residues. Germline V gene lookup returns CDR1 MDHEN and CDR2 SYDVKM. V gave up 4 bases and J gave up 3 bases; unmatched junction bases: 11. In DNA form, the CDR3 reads TGTGCCAGCAGTTCACACGCGGACAGGGGGGGCGAAGAGACCCAGTACTTC. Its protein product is CASSSHADRGGEETQYF.

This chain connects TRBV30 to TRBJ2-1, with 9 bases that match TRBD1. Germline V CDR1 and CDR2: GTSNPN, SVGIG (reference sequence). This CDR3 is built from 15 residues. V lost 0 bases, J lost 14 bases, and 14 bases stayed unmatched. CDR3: CAWSVGTGKGKIKFF. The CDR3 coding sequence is TGTGCCTGGAGTGTCGGGACAGGGAAGGGGAAAATCAAGTTCTTC.

In DNA, the CDR3 is TGTGCCAGCTCACAACAGAACACTGAAGCTTTCTTT. Translated: CASSQQNTEAFF. The chain uses TRBV18 and TRBJ1-1; D gene ambiguous. The CDR3 has 12 residues. V lost 4 bases to trimming and J lost 1 base, with 4 bases between them. Germline V CDR1 and CDR2: KGHSH, LQKENI. The entire variable domain, with the rest obtained from reference TRBV18 and TRBJ1-1, is as follows: NAGVMQNPRHLVRRRGQEARLRCSPMKGHSHVYWYRQLPEEGLKFMVYLQKENIIDESGMPKERFSAEFPKEGPSILRIQQVVRGDSAAYFCASSQQNTEAFFGQGTRLTVV.

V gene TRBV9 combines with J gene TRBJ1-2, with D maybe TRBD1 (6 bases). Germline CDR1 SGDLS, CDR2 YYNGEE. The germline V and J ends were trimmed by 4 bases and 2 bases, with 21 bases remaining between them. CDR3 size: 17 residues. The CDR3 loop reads CASSPSALGAPNYGYTF. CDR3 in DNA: TGTGCCAGCAGCCCCTCCGCCTTGGGGGCACCAAACTATGGCTACACCTTC.

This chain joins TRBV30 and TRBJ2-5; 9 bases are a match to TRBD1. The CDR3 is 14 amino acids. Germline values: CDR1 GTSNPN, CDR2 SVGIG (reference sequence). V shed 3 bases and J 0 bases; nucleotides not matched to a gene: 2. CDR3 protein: CAWSRDRDQETQYF. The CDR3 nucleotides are TGTGCCTGGAGCCGGGACAGGGACCAAGAGACCCAGTACTTC.

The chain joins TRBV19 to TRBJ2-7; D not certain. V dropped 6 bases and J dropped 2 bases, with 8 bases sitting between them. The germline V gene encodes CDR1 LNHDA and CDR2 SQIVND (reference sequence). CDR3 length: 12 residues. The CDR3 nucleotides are TGTGCCAGTAGCAACAGAGCCTACGAGCAGTACTTC. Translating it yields CASSNRAYEQYF.

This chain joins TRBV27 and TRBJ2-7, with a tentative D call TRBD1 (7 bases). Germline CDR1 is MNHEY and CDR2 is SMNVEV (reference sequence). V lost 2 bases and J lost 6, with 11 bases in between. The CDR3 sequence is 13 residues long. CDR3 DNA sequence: TGTGCCAGCAGTTTAGGGCAGGGGGGCGAGCAGTACTTC. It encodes CASSLGQGGEQYF.

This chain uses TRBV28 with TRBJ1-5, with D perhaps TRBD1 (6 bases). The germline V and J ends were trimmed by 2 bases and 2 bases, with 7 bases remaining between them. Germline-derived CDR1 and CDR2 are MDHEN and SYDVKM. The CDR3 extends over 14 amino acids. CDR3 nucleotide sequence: TGTGCCAGCAGTTTAAACAGGGGCAATCAGCCCCAGCATTTT. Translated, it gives CASSLNRGNQPQHF.

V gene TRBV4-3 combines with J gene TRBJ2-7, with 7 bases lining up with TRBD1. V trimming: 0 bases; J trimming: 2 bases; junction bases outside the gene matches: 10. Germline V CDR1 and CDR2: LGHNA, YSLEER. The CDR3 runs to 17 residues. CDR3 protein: CASSQDASTGNPYEQYF. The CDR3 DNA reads TGCGCCAGCAGCCAAGATGCGTCGACAGGGAACCCCTACGAGCAGTACTTC.

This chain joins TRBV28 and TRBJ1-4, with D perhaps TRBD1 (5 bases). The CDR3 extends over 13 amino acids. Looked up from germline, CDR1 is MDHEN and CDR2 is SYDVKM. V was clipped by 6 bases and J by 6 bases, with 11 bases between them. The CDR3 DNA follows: TGTGCCAGCAGGGTGCGGGGGGATGAAAAACTGTTTTTT. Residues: CASRVRGDEKLFF. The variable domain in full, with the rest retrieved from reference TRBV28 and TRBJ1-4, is DVKVTQSSRYLVKRTGEKVFLECVQDMDHENMFWYRQDPGLGLRLIYFSYDVKMKEKGDIPEGYSVSREKKERFSLILESASTNQTSMYLCASRVRGDEKLFFGSGTQLSVL.